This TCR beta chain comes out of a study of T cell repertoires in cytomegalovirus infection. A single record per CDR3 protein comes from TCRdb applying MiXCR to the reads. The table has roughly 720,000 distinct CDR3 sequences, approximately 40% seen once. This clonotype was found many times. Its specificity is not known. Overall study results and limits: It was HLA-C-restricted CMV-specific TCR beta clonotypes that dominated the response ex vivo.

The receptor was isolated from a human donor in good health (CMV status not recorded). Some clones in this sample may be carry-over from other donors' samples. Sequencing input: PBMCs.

The CDR3 sequence: CASRLSYDVAFF. The CDR3 DNA sequence: TGTGCCAGCAGACTTTCCTACGACGTAGCTTTCTTT. The rearrangement uses TRBV12-3 or TRBV12-4 and TRBJ1-1, with D uncertain. The CDR3 runs to 12 residues. Between the trimmed V and J ends, which lost 6 bases and 10 bases, there was a span of 15 bases.